This T cell receptor beta chain derives from a study of blood T cells in healthy people across ages. The authors ran a second PCR of roughly 6 to 12 cycles using a sample-barcoded 5' primer and a J-beta primer mix. TCRdb reprocessed the 5' RACE reads with MiXCR, giving one entry per CDR3 protein. This sample has approximately 1,700,000 distinct CDR3 sequences, with 35% to 50% found just once. This clonotype was sampled from a human donor in good health. The sample consisted of blood.

The CDR3 bases are TGTGCCAGCAGCCAAGATAGGAAGGGTGTCGCAGATACGCAGTATTTT. Its translation is CASSQDRKGVADTQYF. V usage is TRBV14 and J usage is TRBJ2-3; no clear D. Germline V lookup: CDR1 SGHDN, CDR2 FVKESK. The CDR3 extends over 16 amino acids. V was clipped by 0 bases and J by 4 bases, with 14 bases between them.